Presented here are 22 T cell receptor beta chains from one specimen sequenced in a study of shared clonotypes between healthy human individuals. The protocol was immunoSEQ multiplex PCR, while the TCRdb copy is restricted to in-frame clones and leaves out a portion. In the table there are roughly 2.1 million clones, roughly 91% of which are singletons. The naive CD8 population came from CD45RO-negative cells selected for CCR7, without terminally differentiated effector memory CD45RA+ cells. The sequenced sample was naive CD8+ T cells from PBMCs. The receptors here all came from a man aged 18 to 30 in good health. Some clones in this sample may be carry-over from other donors' samples.

The sample holds a few counts of this clone. The genes are TRBV7-3 and TRBJ1-1, with D tentatively TRBD1 (5 bases). CDR1 is SGHTA, CDR2 FQGTGA, per germline. Trimming removed 0 bases at V and 9 bases at J, with 11 bases between. This CDR3 spans 13 amino acids. The CDR3 spells CASSLTRAGQAFF. The CDR3 nucleotides read TGTGCCAGCAGCTTAACCAGGGCGGGACAAGCTTTCTTT.

The rearrangement links TRBV15 to TRBJ1-4, with 9 bases fitting TRBD1. V was clipped by 4 bases and J by 8 bases; unmatched bases: 17. CDR3 size: 18 residues. CDR1 and CDR2 (germline): LNHNV, YYDKDF (reference sequence). The DNA for the CDR3 is TGTGCCACCAGCACACCCGGGACAGGGCGGCCCGGGCGGGAAAAACTGTTTTTT. This gives the protein CATSTPGTGRPGREKLFF. The full variable domain, rest sourced from reference TRBV15 and TRBJ1-4, is DAMVIQNPRYQVTQFGKPVTLSCSQTLNHNVMYWYQQKSSQAPKLLFHYYDKDFNNEADTPDNFQSRRPNTSFCFLDIRSPGLGDTAMYLCATSTPGTGRPGREKLFFGSGTQLSVL.

The chain links TRBV28 to TRBJ1-5; D not resolved. V was cut by 4 bases and J by 6 bases, with 4 bases left in between. The CDR3 runs 11 residues. CDR1 and CDR2 from the germline V gene are MDHEN and SYDVKM. The DNA of the CDR3 is TGTGCCAGCAGTTATGGTCAGCCCCAGCATTTT. It encodes CASSYGQPQHF.

This chain links TRBV2 with TRBJ1-4; 8 nucleotides align to TRBD1. The CDR3 is 15 amino acids. J was trimmed by 0 bases and V by 10 bases; bases with no gene match: 7. The germline V gene has CDR1 SNHLY and CDR2 FYNNEI. The CDR3 is CATKTGVATNEKLFF. The CDR3 DNA reads as TGTGCCACCAAGACAGGGGTAGCAACTAATGAAAAACTGTTTTTT.

This chain uses TRBV7-8 with TRBJ2-1; 9 bases are shared with TRBD2. The CDR3 consists of 16 residues. The germline gives CDR1 SGHVS, CDR2 FQNEAQ. With 5 bases clipped from V and 10 bases from J, the junction kept 15 bases outside the gene matches. CDR3 loop: CASSPYLNSGSGEQFF. The CDR3 coding sequence is TGTGCCAGCAGCCCCTACCTGAATAGCGGGAGCGGGGAGCAGTTCTTC.

This chain connects TRBV29-1 to TRBJ2-7; D may be TRBD1 or TRBD2 (6 bases each). V lost 3 bases to trimming and J lost 1 base, with 16 bases between them. Germline V CDR1 and CDR2: SQVTM, ANQGSEA. CDR3 length: 15 amino acids. The CDR3 here is CSVDSRGERSYEQYF. The DNA of the CDR3 is TGCAGCGTTGACTCAAGGGGGGAAAGGTCCTACGAGCAGTACTTC.

CDR3 sequence: CASSAGLSVSATNEKLFF. The CDR3 DNA reads TGTGCCAGCAGCGCCGGACTGAGCGTTAGTGCAACTAATGAAAAACTGTTTTTT. The J gene is TRBJ1-4, the V gene TRBV9; D gene ambiguous. Germline V gene data show CDR1 as SGDLS and CDR2 as YYNGEE. The germline V and J ends were trimmed by 3 bases and 0 bases, with 18 bases remaining between them. The CDR3 sequence is 18 residues long. Combining the CDR3 with reference TRBV9 and TRBJ1-4 gives the whole variable domain DSGVTQTPKHLITATGQRVTLRCSPRSGDLSVYWYQQSLDQGLQFLIQYYNGEERAKGNILERFSAQQFPDLHSELNLSSLELGDSALYFCASSAGLSVSATNEKLFFGSGTQLSVL.

This chain joins TRBV5-1 and TRBJ2-3, with TRBD1 matching 8 bases. The ends lost 6 bases at V and 3 bases at J; junction bases unmatched: 3. CDR3 length equals 13 residues. Germline assignment: CDR1 SGHRS and CDR2 YFSETQ. CDR3 in amino acids: CASTTGGTDTQYF. Written as DNA, the CDR3 is TGCGCCAGCACCACAGGGGGGACAGATACGCAGTATTTT.

The CDR3 loop reads CASSRREGFHEQYF. In DNA, the CDR3 is TGTGCCAGCTCTAGGCGGGAGGGCTTCCACGAGCAGTACTTC. The chain links TRBV9 to TRBJ2-7; TRBD2 matches at 9 bases. V was pared by 7 bases and J by 5 bases, with 10 bases of the junction left unmatched. CDR3 length equals 14 residues. Germline CDR1 is SGDLS and CDR2 is YYNGEE.

The chain recombines TRBV25-1 with TRBJ2-3, with D unresolved. Trimming pared 5 bases from V and 2 bases from J, leaving 11 bases between. The CDR3 is 14 amino acids. Germline loops: CDR1 MGHDK, CDR2 SYGVNS. The CDR3 DNA is TGTGCCAGCAGTAAACTCGCTATCACAGATACGCAGTATTTT. It translates to CASSKLAITDTQYF.

The chain joins TRBV11-2 to TRBJ2-7; TRBD1 matches 8 bases. Germline V gene data show CDR1 as SGHAT and CDR2 as FQNNGV. V lost 4 bases and J lost 4; bases outside the gene matches: 6. The CDR3 runs 14 residues. In DNA, the CDR3 is TGTGCCAGCAGCTCGACAGGGGTAGCTTACGAGCAGTACTTC. Protein sequence: CASSSTGVAYEQYF.

This clone was recorded only once. The chain recombines TRBV9 with TRBJ2-1; D gene ambiguous. The CDR3 has 11 amino acids. Germline V gene data show CDR1 as SGDLS and CDR2 as YYNGEE. V dropped 7 bases and J dropped 10 bases, with 12 bases sitting between them. CDR3 protein: CASESDTEQFF. In DNA, the CDR3 is TGTGCCAGCGAAAGTGACACCGAGCAGTTCTTC.

Details on this clone: Other DNA sequences within the sample encode an identical CDR3. The chain links TRBV27 to TRBJ2-7; 8 bases are shared with TRBD2. J was trimmed by 2 bases and V by 6 bases; bases with no gene match: 3. Germline V gene sequence: CDR1 MNHEY, CDR2 SMNVEV (reference sequence). This CDR3 contains 13 residues. CDR3 sequence (DNA): TGTGCCAGCAGCCCCGGGGGGGCCTACGAGCAGTACTTC. It encodes CASSPGGAYEQYF.

For this clone: Other DNA sequences in this sample translate to the same CDR3. The chain carries TRBV9 and TRBJ2-7; 10 bases agree with TRBD2. The CDR3 runs 15 residues. The V gene's germline CDR1 is SGDLS and CDR2 YYNGEE. With V trimmed by 0 bases and J by 3 bases, 3 bases remained unmatched. CDR3 DNA: TGTGCCAGCAGCGTAGCTTCTAGCGGGAGCTACGAGCAGTACTTC. The encoded protein is CASSVASSGSYEQYF.

The sample holds one count of this clone. The same CDR3 also results from other DNA sequences found in this sample. The genes are TRBV18 and TRBJ2-7; weak D call: TRBD1 (5 bases). Germline V gene data show CDR1 as KGHSH and CDR2 as LQKENI. CDR3 length: 13 amino acids. The V end was cut by 3 bases, the J end by 3 bases, with 9 bases between. CDR3 in DNA: TGTGCCAGCTCACCCACCGACAGCTACGAGCAGTACTTC. It specifies CASSPTDSYEQYF.

The chain combines TRBV9 with TRBJ2-1; a weak D match, TRBD2 (6 bases). Germline CDR1 reads SGDLS; CDR2 reads YYNGEE. V was shortened by 0 bases and J by 6 bases, with 13 bases between the two germline ends. This CDR3 has 15 residues. CDR3 residues: CASSVGTGGINEQFF. CDR3 DNA: TGTGCCAGCAGCGTAGGAACGGGCGGGATCAATGAGCAGTTCTTC.

The chain employs TRBV7-3 and TRBJ2-1, with 13 bases that match TRBD2. With 5 bases clipped from V and 8 bases from J, the junction kept 12 bases outside the gene matches. The CDR3 length is 17 residues. Germline loops: CDR1 SGHTA, CDR2 FQGTGA. The CDR3 sequence is CASSRLAGGPLLDEQFF. The CDR3, as DNA: TGTGCCAGCAGCCGACTAGCGGGAGGCCCCCTTCTCGATGAGCAGTTCTTC.

V gene TRBV6-5 combines with J gene TRBJ2-7, with TRBD2 matching over 10 bases. CDR3 length equals 15 residues. CDR1 MNHEY and CDR2 SVGAGI come from the germline V gene. V gave up 6 bases and J gave up 0 bases; unmatched junction bases: 5. In DNA, the CDR3 is TGTGCCAGCAGCCAACTAGCGGGGCGCTCCTACGAGCAGTACTTC. Translation: CASSQLAGRSYEQYF.

This clone was seen once. The CDR3 here is CASSFVQSTDTQYF. The CDR3 region has the DNA TGTGCCAGCAGTTTCGTCCAAAGCACAGATACGCAGTATTTT. The V call is TRBV6-1, the J call TRBJ2-3, with D unclear. With 5 bases removed from V and 0 bases from J, the gap between germline ends came to 9 bases. CDR1 MNHNS and CDR2 SASEGT come from the germline V gene. This CDR3 spans 14 amino acids.

This chain joins TRBV5-6 and TRBJ1-5; 9 bases map to TRBD1. The CDR3 sequence is 14 residues long. V gave up 4 bases and J gave up 4 bases; unmatched junction bases: 3. Germline V CDR1 and CDR2: SGHDT, YYEEEE. This CDR3 is CASSRGQGNQPQHF. CDR3 nucleotides: TGTGCCAGCAGCAGGGGACAGGGTAATCAGCCCCAGCATTTT.

This chain links TRBV25-1 with TRBJ2-7; D uncertain. The V end was cut by 6 bases, the J end by 2 bases, with 5 bases between. Germline CDR1 reads MGHDK; CDR2 reads SYGVNS. The CDR3 contains 11 residues. The CDR3 region has the DNA TGTGCCAGCAGCTCAACCTACGAGCAGTACTTC. As protein: CASSSTYEQYF.

This chain links TRBV4-2 with TRBJ2-1, with 9 positions matching TRBD2. The length of the CDR3 is 15 residues. CDR1 LGHNA and CDR2 YNFKEQ come from the germline V gene. Unmatched junction bases numbered 3, after V lost 1 base and J lost 5 bases. The CDR3 sequence: CASSQGGLANNEQFF. CDR3 nucleotides: TGTGCCAGCAGCCAAGGGGGACTAGCCAACAATGAGCAGTTCTTC.